This TCR beta chain is drawn from a study of cytotoxic CD8 clonotypes in ibrutinib-treated CLL. Clones were sequenced by immunoSEQ multiplex PCR, and TCRdb holds only the in-frame ones, with some missing. In the table there are 100,000 or so clones, 58% of which are singletons. General study points: T-cell clonality at baseline went above that of age-matched healthy donors and rose and fell with circulating CD8+ T-cell counts.

This clone was detected a few times. Its antigen is still unknown. This CDR3 contains 15 residues. Looked up from germline, CDR1 is LGHNA and CDR2 is YNFKEQ. The V and J ends lost 3 bases and 0 bases respectively, with 11 bases between them. The chain employs TRBV4-2 and TRBJ1-2, with D unresolved. This sequence was found in a human donor with chronic lymphocytic leukemia. Sequencing was performed on PBMCs, taken after 24 months of ibrutinib treatment. CDR3 DNA: TGTGCCAGCAGCCACCTCAAGGGAGCTAACTATGGCTACACCTTC. Its protein product is CASSHLKGANYGYTF.